This note documents a single T cell receptor (beta chain) sequence. Its antigen remains unknown. Via the markers CD45RO/CCR7/CD25/CD127/CD95/CD27, stem cell-like memory, regulatory, central memory and naive CD4+ cells were sorted. The data stem from a study of beta chain features in type 1 diabetes. Background on the study: The examined sorted cells totaled around 100,000,000 across samples. Findings of the study overall: Sampled from patients, naive, central memory and Treg TCRB repertoires appeared more similar than those sampled from healthy donors.

As every portion of the isolated RNA was reverse transcribed, the sequencing read expressed TCRB transcripts. Sequencing was performed with immunoSEQ multiplex PCR; in TCRdb, only in-frame clones are kept and a portion is missing. The sample lists 140,000 or so clones; over 9.5% were seen once. The sample consisted of naive CD4+ T cells from blood. The receptor was derived from a man between 18 and 29 years old in good health.

The CDR3 DNA follows: TGTGCCAGCAGCTTAGATAGGGGGGGTCAGCCCCAGCATTTT. This codes for CASSLDRGGQPQHF. The V and J genes are TRBV7-2 and TRBJ1-5, with D possibly TRBD1 on 6 matching bases. Trimming removed 1 base from V and 6 bases from J, with 10 bases in between. The CDR3 loop spans 14 amino acids. Germline assignment: CDR1 SGHTA and CDR2 FQGNSA.